This TCR beta chain was documented in a study of cytomegalovirus exposure and HLA in healthy donors. Notes on the study in general: The records held CMV serostatus as the only immune exposure information. The authors later found HLA-associated TCR beta chains more clonally expanded than equally common others. Cytomegalovirus association was listed for approximately 150 TCR beta chains.

The primer mix had 60 Vbeta and 13 Jbeta primers. Measured with immunoSEQ multiplex PCR; TCRdb has only the in-frame clones, and not every one. The table records 220,000 or so clones, approximately 70% of them present only once. Every donor was a healthy person donating bone marrow. CDR1 SNHLY and CDR2 FYNNEI come from the germline V gene. The germline V and J ends were trimmed by 4 bases and 3 bases, with 15 bases remaining between them. This CDR3 is 15 amino acids long. This clone was recorded only once. The target antigen is unknown. The sequence was collected from a woman aged 30 to 39 in good health and CMV-seronegative. The sequenced sample consisted of PBMCs. The chain combines TRBV2 with TRBJ2-5, with D maybe TRBD2 (6 bases). The CDR3 nucleotides are TGTGCCAGCAGTGGAGAGCGGGCCCCAAAAGAGACCCAGTACTTC. Protein sequence: CASSGERAPKETQYF. The full variable domain, its missing parts supplied by reference TRBV2 and TRBJ2-5, is EPEVTQTPSHQVTQMGQEVILRCVPISNHLYFYWYRQILGQKVEFLVSFYNNEISEKSEIFDDQFSVERPDGSNFTLKIRSTKLEDSAMYFCASSGERAPKETQYFGPGTRLLVL.